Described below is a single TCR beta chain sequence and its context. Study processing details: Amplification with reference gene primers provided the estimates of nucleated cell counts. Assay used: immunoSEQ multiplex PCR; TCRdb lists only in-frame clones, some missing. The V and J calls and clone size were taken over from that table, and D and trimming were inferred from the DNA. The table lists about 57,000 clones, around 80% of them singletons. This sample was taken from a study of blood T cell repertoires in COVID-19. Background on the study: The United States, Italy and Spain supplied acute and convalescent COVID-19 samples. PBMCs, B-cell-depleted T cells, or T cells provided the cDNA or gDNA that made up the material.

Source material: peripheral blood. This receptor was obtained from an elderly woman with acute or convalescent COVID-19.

The CDR3 sequence: CASSMGQGWEPQHF. CDR3 DNA: TGTGCCAGTAGTATGGGACAGGGGTGGGAGCCCCAGCATTTT. V is TRBV19 and J is TRBJ1-5, with 10 nucleotides matching TRBD1. The CDR3 is 14 amino acids. The J segment lost 8 bases and the V segment lost 3 bases, leaving 4 bases of the junction unmatched. In germline, CDR1 is LNHDA, CDR2 SQIVND (reference sequence). Complete variable domain (other parts from reference TRBV19 and TRBJ1-5): DGGITQSPKYLFRKEGQNVTLSCEQNLNHDAMYWYRQDPGQGLRLIYYSQIVNDFQKGDIAEGYSVSREKKESFPLTVTSAQKNPTAFYLCASSMGQGWEPQHFGDGTRLSIL.